This T cell receptor beta chain was identified in a study of T cell responses to AZD1222 COVID-19 vaccine. Trimming pared 0 bases from V and 10 bases from J, leaving 10 bases between. CDR3 length: 12 amino acids. The assay was immunoSEQ multiplex PCR, and TCRdb's table has in-frame clones only and misses some. The repertoire consists of 100,000 to 150,000 clones, with around nine tenths occurring once and the leading ten covering about 6%. This clone was recorded a few times. This chain connects TRBV5-3 to TRBJ1-1; a weak D match, TRBD1 (5 bases). TRBV5-3 is known as an ORF, though its function is uncertain. The clonotype originates from an adult in good health. The sample in question was peripheral blood, obtained on day 0 of AZD1222 vaccination. The CDR3 DNA reads TGTGCCAGAAGCTTGGGCGAGGGGAGAGCTTTCTTT. Protein: CARSLGEGRAFF.